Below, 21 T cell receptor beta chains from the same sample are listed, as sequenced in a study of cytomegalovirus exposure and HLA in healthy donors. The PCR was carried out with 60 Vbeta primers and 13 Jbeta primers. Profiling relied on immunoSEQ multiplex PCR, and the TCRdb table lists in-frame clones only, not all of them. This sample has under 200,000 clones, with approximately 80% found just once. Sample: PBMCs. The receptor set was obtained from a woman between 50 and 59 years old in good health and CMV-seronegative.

CDR3 in DNA: TGTGCCAGCAGATCCGGGGGGCGAGTCGAGCAGTACTTC. Residues: CASRSGGRVEQYF. The chain employs TRBV27 and TRBJ2-7; D is perhaps TRBD2 (7 bases). The CDR3 spans 13 residues. The V gene lost 6 bases and the J gene lost 6 bases, with 15 bases spanning the gap. CDR1 is MNHEY, CDR2 SMNVEV, per germline (reference sequence).

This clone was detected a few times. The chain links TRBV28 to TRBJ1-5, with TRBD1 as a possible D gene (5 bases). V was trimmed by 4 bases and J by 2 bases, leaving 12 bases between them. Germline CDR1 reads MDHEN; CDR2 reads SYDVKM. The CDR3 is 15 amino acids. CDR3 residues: CASSYPGRGNQPQHF. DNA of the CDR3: TGTGCCAGCAGTTACCCAGGGAGGGGCAATCAGCCCCAGCATTTT.

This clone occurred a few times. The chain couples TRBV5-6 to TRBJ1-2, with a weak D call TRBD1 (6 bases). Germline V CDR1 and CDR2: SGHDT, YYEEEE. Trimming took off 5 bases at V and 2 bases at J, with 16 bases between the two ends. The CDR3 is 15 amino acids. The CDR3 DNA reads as TGTGCCAGCAGACCAAGGACAGCCTACAACTATGGCTACACCTTC. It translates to CASRPRTAYNYGYTF.

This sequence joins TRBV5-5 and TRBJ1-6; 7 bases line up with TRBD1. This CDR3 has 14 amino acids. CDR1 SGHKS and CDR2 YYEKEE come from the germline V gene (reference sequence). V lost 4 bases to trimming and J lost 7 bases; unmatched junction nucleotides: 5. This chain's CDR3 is CASSLGQSNSPLHF. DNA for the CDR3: TGTGCCAGCAGCCTGGGACAGTCAAATTCACCCCTCCACTTT.

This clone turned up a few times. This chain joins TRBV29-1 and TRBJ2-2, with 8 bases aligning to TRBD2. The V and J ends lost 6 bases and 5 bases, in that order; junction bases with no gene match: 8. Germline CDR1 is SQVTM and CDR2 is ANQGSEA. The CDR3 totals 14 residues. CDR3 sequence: CSVRLASVTGELFF. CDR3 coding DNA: TGCAGCGTCAGACTAGCGTCCGTAACCGGGGAGCTGTTTTTT.

The DNA of the CDR3 is TGCGCCAGCAGCCAAGGACTAGCGGAGCCGGAGCAGTTCTTC. Protein sequence: CASSQGLAEPEQFF. V is TRBV4-1 and J is TRBJ2-1; 9 bases map to TRBD2. This CDR3 has 14 residues. J was trimmed by 10 bases and V by 1 base; bases with no gene match: 5. The V gene's germline CDR1 is MGHRA and CDR2 YSYEKL.

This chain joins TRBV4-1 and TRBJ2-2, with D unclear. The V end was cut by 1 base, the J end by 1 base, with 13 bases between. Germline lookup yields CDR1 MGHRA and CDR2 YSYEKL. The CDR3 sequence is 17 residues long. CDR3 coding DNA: TGCGCCAGCAGCCAAGTTGCAGTGAGCGAGAACACCGGGGAGCTGTTTTTT. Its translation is CASSQVAVSENTGELFF.

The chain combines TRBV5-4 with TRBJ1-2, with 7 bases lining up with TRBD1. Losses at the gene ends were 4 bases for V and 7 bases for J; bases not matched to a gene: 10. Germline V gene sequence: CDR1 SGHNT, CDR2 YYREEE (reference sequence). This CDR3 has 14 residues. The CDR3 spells CASSPLGRGLGYTF. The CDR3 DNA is TGTGCCAGCAGCCCGTTGGGTAGGGGGCTTGGCTACACCTTC. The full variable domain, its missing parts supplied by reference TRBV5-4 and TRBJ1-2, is ETGVTQSPTHLIKTRGQQVTLRCSSQSGHNTVSWYQQALGQGPQFIFQYYREEENGRGNFPPRFSGLQFPNYSSELNVNALELDDSALYLCASSPLGRGLGYTFGSGTRLTVV.

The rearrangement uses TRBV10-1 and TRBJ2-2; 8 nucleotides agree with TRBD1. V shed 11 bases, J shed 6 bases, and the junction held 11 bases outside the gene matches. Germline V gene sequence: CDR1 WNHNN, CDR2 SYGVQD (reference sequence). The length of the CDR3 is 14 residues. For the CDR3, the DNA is TGCGCCTCACCAGGGGGCACGAAGGCCGGGGAGCTGTTTTTT. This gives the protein CASPGGTKAGELFF.

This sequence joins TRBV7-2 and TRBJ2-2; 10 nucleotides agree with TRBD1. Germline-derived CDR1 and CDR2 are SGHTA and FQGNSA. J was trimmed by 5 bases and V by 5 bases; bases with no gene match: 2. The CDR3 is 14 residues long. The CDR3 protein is CASSPGQGTGELFF. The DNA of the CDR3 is TGTGCCAGCAGCCCGGGACAGGGGACCGGGGAGCTGTTTTTT.

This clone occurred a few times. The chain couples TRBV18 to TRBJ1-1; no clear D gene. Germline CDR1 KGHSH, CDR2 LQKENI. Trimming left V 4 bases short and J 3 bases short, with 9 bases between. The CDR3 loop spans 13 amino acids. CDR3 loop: CASSQRADTEAFF. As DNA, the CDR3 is TGTGCCAGCTCACAGAGGGCCGACACTGAAGCTTTCTTT.

The CDR3 spells CASSGQGSAGANVLTF. In DNA form, the CDR3 reads TGTGCCAGCAGCGGACAGGGGAGTGCTGGGGCCAACGTCCTGACTTTC. V gene TRBV9 combines with J gene TRBJ2-6; 8 nucleotides match TRBD1. CDR3 length: 16 residues. V shed 3 bases, J shed 2 bases, and the junction held 4 bases outside the gene matches. Germline V gene lookup returns CDR1 SGDLS and CDR2 YYNGEE.

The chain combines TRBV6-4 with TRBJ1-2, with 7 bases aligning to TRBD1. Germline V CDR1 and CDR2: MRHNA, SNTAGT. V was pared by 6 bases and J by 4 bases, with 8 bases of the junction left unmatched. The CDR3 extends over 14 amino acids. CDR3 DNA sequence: TGTGCCAGCAGCGAAATACAGGGGACCTATGGCTACACCTTC. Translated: CASSEIQGTYGYTF.

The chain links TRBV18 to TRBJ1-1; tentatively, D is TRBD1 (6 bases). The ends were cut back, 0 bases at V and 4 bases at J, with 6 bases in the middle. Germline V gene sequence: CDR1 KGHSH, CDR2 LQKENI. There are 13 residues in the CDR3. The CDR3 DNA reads TGTGCCAGCTCACCACCAGGGGGCACTGAAGCTTTCTTT. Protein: CASSPPGGTEAFF.

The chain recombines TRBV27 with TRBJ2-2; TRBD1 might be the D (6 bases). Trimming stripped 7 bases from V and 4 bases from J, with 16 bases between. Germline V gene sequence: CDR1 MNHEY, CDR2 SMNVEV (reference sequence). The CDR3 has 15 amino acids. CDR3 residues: CASNRGTGITGELFF. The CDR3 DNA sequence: TGTGCCAGCAACCGTGGCACAGGGATCACCGGGGAGCTGTTTTTT.

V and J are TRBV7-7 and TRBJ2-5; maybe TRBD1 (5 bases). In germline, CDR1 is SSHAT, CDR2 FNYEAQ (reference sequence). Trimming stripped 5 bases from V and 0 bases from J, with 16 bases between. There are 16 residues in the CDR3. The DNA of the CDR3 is TGTGCCAGCAGCCGTTGGACAACAGAGGACCAAGAGACCCAGTACTTC. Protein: CASSRWTTEDQETQYF.

CDR3 sequence reads: CASSGNTGELFF. The CDR3 nucleotides read TGTGCTAGTTCGGGTAACACCGGGGAGCTGTTTTTT. The V call is TRBV12-5, the J call TRBJ2-2; D is unclear. The germline CDR1 and CDR2 sequences are LGHNT and FRNRAP. Deletions cut 8 bases from V and 2 bases from J, with 6 bases between. The CDR3 is made up of 12 amino acids. Full variable domain (remainder filled in from reference TRBV12-5 and TRBJ2-2): DARVTQTPRHKVTEMGQEVTMRCQPILGHNTVFWYRQTMMQGLELLAYFRNRAPLDDSGMPKDRFSAEMPDATLATLKIQPSEPRDSAVYFCASSGNTGELFFGEGSRLTVL.

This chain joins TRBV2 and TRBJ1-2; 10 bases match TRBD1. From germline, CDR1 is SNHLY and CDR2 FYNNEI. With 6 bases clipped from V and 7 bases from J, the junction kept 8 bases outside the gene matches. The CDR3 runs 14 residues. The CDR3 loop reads CASRKQTGGAGYTF. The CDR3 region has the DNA TGTGCCAGCAGGAAACAGACAGGGGGCGCTGGCTACACCTTC.

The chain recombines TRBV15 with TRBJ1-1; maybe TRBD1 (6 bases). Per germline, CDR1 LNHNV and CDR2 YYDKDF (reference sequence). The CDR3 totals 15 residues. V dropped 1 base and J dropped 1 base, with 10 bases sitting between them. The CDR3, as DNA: TGTGCCACCAGCAGAGGGGGACAAGGGAACACTGAAGCTTTCTTT. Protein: CATSRGGQGNTEAFF.

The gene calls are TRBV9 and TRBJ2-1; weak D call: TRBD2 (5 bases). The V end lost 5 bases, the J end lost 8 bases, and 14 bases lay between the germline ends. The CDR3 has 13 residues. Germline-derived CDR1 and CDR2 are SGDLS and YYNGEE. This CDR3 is CASSPSPVHEQFF. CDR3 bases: TGTGCCAGCAGTCCTAGCCCAGTCCATGAGCAGTTCTTC.

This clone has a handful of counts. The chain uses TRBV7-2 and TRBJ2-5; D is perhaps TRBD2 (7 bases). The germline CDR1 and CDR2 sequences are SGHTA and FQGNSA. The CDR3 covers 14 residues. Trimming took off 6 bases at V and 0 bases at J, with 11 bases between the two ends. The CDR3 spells CASRKGGYQETQYF. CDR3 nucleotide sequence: TGTGCCAGCAGAAAGGGGGGGTACCAAGAGACCCAGTACTTC.